Following are 11 T cell receptor beta chains from one sample sequenced in a study of T cell responses to AZD1222 COVID-19 vaccine. TCRdb keeps only in-frame clones here, not all; method: immunoSEQ multiplex PCR. This sample yields roughly 91,000 clones, of which around 90% are seen a single time; approximately 3% belongs to the top ten. Specimen: peripheral blood, collected on day 0 of AZD1222 vaccination. The source of these receptors is an adult in good health.

Comment on this clone: This sample includes further DNA sequences coding for the same CDR3. The chain couples TRBV2 to TRBJ2-7; D is unclear. V was clipped by 4 bases and J by 0 bases, with 7 bases between them. The CDR3 totals 13 residues. The germline V gene has CDR1 SNHLY and CDR2 FYNNEI. The DNA for the CDR3 is TGTGCCAGCAGTGGAGGCGGCTCCTACGAGCAGTACTTC. Protein product: CASSGGGSYEQYF.

The J gene is TRBJ2-7, the V gene TRBV28, with D perhaps matching TRBD2 (6 bases). The CDR3 is 16 residues long. Trimming cost V 4 bases and J 3 bases, with 19 bases left between them. Germline V gene data show CDR1 as MDHEN and CDR2 as SYDVKM. The CDR3 DNA is TGTGCCAGCAGTTCATCACGGGACTCCCCATTCTACGAGCAGTACTTC. It codes for CASSSSRDSPFYEQYF.

This rearrangement joins TRBV10-3 to TRBJ2-3; D remains ambiguous. The CDR3 covers 13 residues. Per germline, CDR1 ENHRY and CDR2 SYGVKD. V was clipped by 7 bases and J by 2 bases, with 10 bases between them. CDR3 amino acids: CAIMAKFTDTQYF. The CDR3 DNA follows: TGTGCCATCATGGCCAAATTCACAGATACGCAGTATTTT.

The chain combines TRBV19 with TRBJ2-2; either TRBD1 or TRBD2 may supply D (6 bases each). Trimming cost V 6 bases and J 2 bases, with 16 bases left between them. CDR1 is LNHDA, CDR2 SQIVND, per germline (reference sequence). This CDR3 contains 16 residues. The CDR3 spells CASREGGSSNTGELFF. The CDR3 nucleotides read TGTGCCAGTAGGGAGGGGGGCTCAAGCAACACCGGGGAGCTGTTTTTT.

The V call is TRBV7-9, the J call TRBJ1-3; D unclear. Per germline, CDR1 SEHNR and CDR2 FQNEAQ (reference sequence). The CDR3 covers 15 residues. The ends were cut back, 6 bases at V and 2 bases at J, with 14 bases in the middle. The CDR3 nucleotides are TGTGCCAGCAGTTACAGAGAGGCTGCTGGAAACACCATATATTTT. Its protein is CASSYREAAGNTIYF.

The V and J genes are TRBV19 and TRBJ2-7, with 11 bases matching TRBD2. This CDR3 has 15 residues. CDR1 is LNHDA and CDR2 is SQIVND in the germline V gene (reference sequence). J gave up 2 bases and V 6 bases, and 6 bases lay outside the gene matches. DNA for the CDR3: TGTGCCAGTAGCACTAGCGGGAGCTCAACCTACGAGCAGTACTTC. Translated, it gives CASSTSGSSTYEQYF.

This clone was seen only a few times. V usage is TRBV28 and J usage is TRBJ2-7; 8 bases match TRBD1. CDR3 size: 13 residues. J gave up 6 bases and V 7 bases, and 8 bases lay outside the gene matches. Germline V gene sequence: CDR1 MDHEN, CDR2 SYDVKM. The CDR3 sequence is CASTATGDAEQYF. DNA for the CDR3: TGTGCCAGCACGGCGACAGGGGATGCCGAGCAGTACTTC.

The rearrangement joins TRBV24-1 to TRBJ2-5, with D tentatively TRBD1 or TRBD2 (6 bases each). CDR3 length: 14 residues. Germline values: CDR1 KGHDR, CDR2 SFDVKD. V was shortened by 3 bases and J by 5 bases, with 12 bases between the two germline ends. The CDR3 region is CATSDGGGTETQYF. Written as DNA, the CDR3 is TGTGCCACCAGTGATGGAGGGGGTACGGAGACCCAGTACTTC.

The chain combines TRBV6-5 with TRBJ1-1; TRBD1 aligns across 9 bases. Per germline, CDR1 MNHEY and CDR2 SVGAGI. The CDR3 has 15 residues. V dropped 5 bases and J dropped 1; count of bases not matched to a gene: 5. The CDR3 protein is CASSRDRVPNTEAFF. The CDR3 bases are TGTGCCAGCAGTCGGGACAGGGTACCGAACACTGAAGCTTTCTTT.

V usage is TRBV30 and J usage is TRBJ1-3, with a weak D call TRBD1 (5 bases). V was shortened by 3 bases and J by 2 bases, with 11 bases between the two germline ends. The V gene's germline CDR1 is GTSNPN and CDR2 SVGIG (reference sequence). The CDR3 spans 14 residues. The DNA for the CDR3 is TGTGCCTGGAGGTTGCAGGGCGCTGGAAACACCATATATTTT. Protein product: CAWRLQGAGNTIYF.

This chain connects TRBV19 to TRBJ1-6; D remains unclear. The CDR3 is 14 residues long. Germline CDR1 reads LNHDA; CDR2 reads SQIVND (reference sequence). V was shortened by 6 bases and J by 5 bases, with 11 bases between the two germline ends. In DNA form, the CDR3 reads TGTGCCAGTAGCGTCCAGACCGATAATTCACCCCTCCACTTT. This encodes CASSVQTDNSPLHF.